Below, 23 T cell receptor beta chains from the same sample are listed, as sequenced in a study of T cell responses to AZD1222 COVID-19 vaccine (dated by TCRdb to the early 2020s). Receptors were amplified or captured by the immunoSEQ multiplex PCR assay. TCRdb took this table from immuneACCESS and kept in-frame rearrangements with V and J called. Such tables lack part of the clones; where checked against another copy, unresolved V genes explain under half of the gap, and the rest is unexplained. The sample has 190,000 or so clones on record, roughly 90% of them singletons. The ten largest clones represent around 3% of the sample. According to the study, the label for this sample's time point signals: about 28 days (+/-7) after the second vaccine dose. Here the sequenced sample was peripheral blood, taken 28 days after the second AZD1222 dose. These receptors were obtained from an adult who received the AZD1222 COVID-19 vaccine.

The chain uses TRBV11-3 and TRBJ1-6, with TRBD1 matching over 7 bases. Trimming at V came to 1 base and at J to 7 bases, leaving 4 bases not matched to a gene. This CDR3 has 15 amino acids. Germline V gene sequence: CDR1 SGHNT, CDR2 YENEEA. CDR3 DNA: TGTGCCAGCAGCTTAGGACAGGGAGGGAATTCACCCCTCCACTTT. Translated: CASSLGQGGNSPLHF.

The rearrangement joins TRBV2 to TRBJ1-5, with D uncertain. The CDR3 spans 14 residues. Germline-derived CDR1 and CDR2 are SNHLY and FYNNEI. Trimming took off 4 bases at V and 7 bases at J, with 14 bases between the two ends. CDR3 sequence (DNA): TGTGCCAGCAGTGGCCGGGTTCAAGAGCAGCCCCAGCATTTT. Translated: CASSGRVQEQPQHF.

The chain carries TRBV6-5 and TRBJ1-5; no definite D call. The CDR3 spans 12 residues. The V gene's germline CDR1 is MNHEY and CDR2 SVGAGI. V was shortened by 10 bases and J by 7 bases, with 14 bases between the two germline ends. Written as DNA, the CDR3 is TGTGCCACCTTCCTCCCCCGCCAGCCCCAGCATTTT. Encoded protein: CATFLPRQPQHF.

The chain is built from TRBV6-2 or TRBV6-3 and TRBJ2-1; D uncertain. In germline, CDR1 is MNHEY, CDR2 SVGEGT. With 2 bases removed from V and 2 bases from J, the gap between germline ends came to 1 base. This CDR3 region has 12 residues. In DNA, the CDR3 is TGTGCCAGCAGTTACCCCTACAATGAGCAGTTCTTC. This translates into CASSYPYNEQFF.

The CDR3 here is CASSVGTGYEQYF. DNA of the CDR3: TGTGCCAGCAGCGTCGGAACAGGGTACGAGCAGTACTTC. The chain links TRBV7-2 to TRBJ2-7; weak D call: TRBD1 (6 bases). This CDR3 is 13 amino acids long. Trimming cost V 5 bases and J 4 bases, with 12 bases left between them. Germline CDR1 and CDR2: SGHTA and FQGNSA.

The chain uses TRBV28 and TRBJ1-2, with D maybe TRBD1 (5 bases). The germline V and J ends were trimmed by 1 base and 0 bases, with 9 bases remaining between them. Germline CDR1 MDHEN, CDR2 SYDVKM. The length of the CDR3 is 15 residues. CDR3 loop: CASSLLSGANYGYTF. CDR3 sequence (DNA): TGTGCCAGCAGTTTATTATCGGGGGCTAACTATGGCTACACCTTC.

The rearrangement joins TRBV7-6 to TRBJ1-1; D is perhaps TRBD1 (5 bases). V gave up 5 bases and J gave up 1 base, with 8 bases separating them. The length of the CDR3 is 13 residues. Germline V gives CDR1 SGHVS, CDR2 FNYEAQ. CDR3 nucleotides: TGTGCCAGCAGCAAAGACAGGAACACTGAAGCTTTCTTT. This codes for CASSKDRNTEAFF. The entire variable domain, with the rest obtained from reference TRBV7-6 and TRBJ1-1, is as follows: GAGVSQSPRYKVTKRGQDVALRCDPISGHVSLYWYRQALGQGPEFLTYFNYEAQQDKSGLPNDRFSAERPEGSISTLTIQRTEQRDSAMYRCASSKDRNTEAFFGQGTRLTVV.

The chain recombines TRBV5-1 with TRBJ1-1; D is possibly TRBD1 (6 bases). The ends were cut back, 2 bases at V and 0 bases at J, with 17 bases in the middle. The CDR3 covers 17 residues. Germline V lookup: CDR1 SGHRS, CDR2 YFSETQ. In DNA, the CDR3 is TGCGCCAGCAGCTTCGTACCACCGGGACACATGAACACTGAAGCTTTCTTT. It specifies CASSFVPPGHMNTEAFF.

V gene TRBV9 combines with J gene TRBJ2-5; 10 nucleotides align to TRBD2. V lost 4 bases and J lost 5; bases outside the gene matches: 8. The CDR3 spans 15 residues. Germline V gene lookup returns CDR1 SGDLS and CDR2 YYNGEE. The CDR3 region is CASSPQAGGGETQYF. The DNA for the CDR3 is TGTGCCAGCAGCCCGCAAGCGGGAGGGGGTGAGACCCAGTACTTC.

This chain uses TRBV5-1 with TRBJ2-2; D ambiguous. This CDR3 is 14 amino acids long. V dropped 2 bases and J dropped 0 bases, with 5 bases sitting between them. From germline, CDR1 is SGHRS and CDR2 YFSETQ. The CDR3 loop is CASSLTSNTGELFF. CDR3 DNA sequence: TGCGCCAGCAGCTTAACATCGAACACCGGGGAGCTGTTTTTT.

The chain combines TRBV30 with TRBJ2-3; D possibly corresponds to TRBD1 (5 bases). V lost 7 bases and J 3 bases, leaving 11 bases between the germline ends. The CDR3 has 12 amino acids. Germline-derived CDR1 and CDR2 are GTSNPN and SVGIG (reference sequence). The CDR3 reads CASQGETDTQYF. CDR3 coding DNA: TGTGCCTCCCAAGGGGAAACAGATACGCAGTATTTT. Based on the CDR3 plus reference TRBV30 and TRBJ2-3, the full variable domain is SQTIHQWPATLVQPVGSPLSLECTVEGTSNPNLYWYRQAAGRGLQLLFYSVGIGQISSEVPQNLSASRPQDRQFILSSKKLLLSDSGFYLCASQGETDTQYFGPGTRLTVL.

Only one count was recorded for this clone. The chain couples TRBV10-3 to TRBJ1-5; D is unresolved. Trimming pared 8 bases from V and 0 bases from J, leaving 11 bases between. This CDR3 contains 14 residues. Germline assignment: CDR1 ENHRY and CDR2 SYGVKD. Here the CDR3 reads CAIGADYSNQPQHF. The CDR3 DNA is TGTGCCATCGGCGCGGACTATAGCAATCAGCCCCAGCATTTT.

V is TRBV27 and J is TRBJ1-6, with a tentative D call TRBD1 (5 bases). Trimming left V 4 bases short and J 8 bases short, with 15 bases between. From germline, CDR1 is MNHEY and CDR2 SMNVEV (reference sequence). The CDR3 is made up of 15 amino acids. CDR3 DNA: TGTGCCAGCAGTTCCCTGGGGGTCTTGGATTCACCCCTCCACTTT. Amino acid sequence: CASSSLGVLDSPLHF.

This clone was seen a handful of times. The gene calls are TRBV19 and TRBJ1-1; D gene ambiguous. Germline V CDR1 and CDR2: LNHDA, SQIVND (reference sequence). The CDR3 extends over 14 amino acids. V lost 4 bases, J lost 2 bases, and 11 bases lay in between. The CDR3 loop is CASSTVGFNTEAFF. The DNA of the CDR3 is TGTGCCAGTAGTACTGTGGGCTTTAACACTGAAGCTTTCTTT.

The chain combines TRBV6-5 with TRBJ1-5; possible D gene TRBD1, 5 bases. CDR1 and CDR2 (germline): MNHEY, SVGAGI. CDR3 length: 14 residues. Trimming pared 6 bases from V and 4 bases from J, leaving 13 bases between. The CDR3 here is CASRQGSLNQPQHF. CDR3 bases: TGTGCCAGCAGGCAGGGCTCCCTTAATCAGCCCCAGCATTTT.

V and J are TRBV28 and TRBJ2-1; 8 bases match TRBD2. Germline assignment: CDR1 MDHEN and CDR2 SYDVKM. After removal of 7 bases from V and 6 bases from J, the junction contained 20 bases not matched to a gene. This CDR3 has 18 residues. The CDR3 here is CASTQREYYSLNVNEQFF. The DNA for the CDR3 is TGTGCCAGCACCCAGCGGGAGTACTATTCTCTTAACGTCAATGAGCAGTTCTTC.

J is TRBJ2-7 and V is TRBV25-1; no reliable D call. The CDR3 spans 12 residues. Trimming pared 5 bases from V and 2 bases from J, leaving 7 bases between. Per the germline V gene, CDR1 is MGHDK and CDR2 is SYGVNS. Here the CDR3 DNA reads TGTGCCAGCAGTTACTCCCCCTACGAGCAGTACTTC. It is translated as CASSYSPYEQYF.

On this clone itself: At one end, the junction sequence differs from germline, possibly due to a read error. The rearrangement links TRBV11-3 to TRBJ1-4, with D unresolved. The CDR3 spans 11 residues. Germline V gene sequence: CDR1 SGHNT, CDR2 YENEEA. The chain's CDR3 is CASSAGGSFSF. The CDR3 DNA reads as TGTGCCAGCAGCGCCGGAGGGAGCTTCAGTTTT.

The chain combines TRBV11-2 with TRBJ2-1; D possibly corresponds to TRBD1 (5 bases). This CDR3 is built from 15 residues. V lost 2 bases and J lost 2, with 10 bases in between. Germline V gene sequence: CDR1 SGHAT, CDR2 FQNNGV. CDR3 in amino acids: CASSLYRSPYNEQFF. The CDR3 bases are TGTGCCAGCAGCTTATACAGGTCCCCCTACAATGAGCAGTTCTTC.

The chain uses TRBV2 and TRBJ2-1, with 9 bases lining up with TRBD2. Unmatched junction bases numbered 4, after V lost 5 bases and J lost 2 bases. CDR1 SNHLY and CDR2 FYNNEI come from the germline V gene. This CDR3 contains 15 residues. The CDR3 loop reads CASSSSGMAYNEQFF. The CDR3 region has the DNA TGTGCCAGCAGTTCTAGCGGGATGGCCTACAATGAGCAGTTCTTC. Complete variable domain (other parts from reference TRBV2 and TRBJ2-1): EPEVTQTPSHQVTQMGQEVILRCVPISNHLYFYWYRQILGQKVEFLVSFYNNEISEKSEIFDDQFSVERPDGSNFTLKIRSTKLEDSAMYFCASSSSGMAYNEQFFGPGTRLTVL.

The gene calls are TRBV6-2 or TRBV6-3 and TRBJ2-2; the D is unclear. V was clipped by 4 bases and J by 4 bases, with 13 bases between them. This CDR3 spans 15 amino acids. CDR1 MNHEY and CDR2 SVGEGT come from the germline V gene. The CDR3 protein is CASSFVAPGTGELFF. CDR3 bases: TGTGCCAGCAGTTTTGTAGCCCCGGGCACCGGGGAGCTGTTTTTT.

The chain recombines TRBV7-2 with TRBJ2-2, with D perhaps TRBD2 (7 bases). V lost 1 base, J lost 12 bases, and 21 bases lay in between. CDR1 and CDR2 (germline): SGHTA, FQGNSA. The CDR3 extends over 16 amino acids. CDR3 protein: CASSLGGGGGLRKLFF. The CDR3, as DNA: TGTGCCAGCAGCTTAGGAGGGGGAGGGGGGCTGCGTAAGCTGTTTTTT.

V usage is TRBV5-1 and J usage is TRBJ2-3; maybe TRBD2 (5 bases). Germline CDR1 is SGHRS and CDR2 is YFSETQ. Trimming left V 5 bases short and J 2 bases short, with 12 bases between. The CDR3 covers 14 residues. The CDR3 is CASSLGSHTDTQYF. In nucleotides, the CDR3 is TGCGCCAGCAGTCTGGGGAGCCACACAGATACGCAGTATTTT. Looking up the rest from reference TRBV5-1 and TRBJ2-3 gives the full variable domain: KAGVTQTPRYLIKTRGQQVTLSCSPISGHRSVSWYQQTPGQGLQFLFEYFSETQRNKGNFPGRFSGRQFSNSRSEMNVSTLELGDSALYLCASSLGSHTDTQYFGPGTRLTVL.